The next 28 T cell receptor beta chains were all read from a single sample in a study of T cells in Graves' hyperthyroidism and ophthalmopathy. There were TCR beta CDR3 regions amplified from RNA transcripts. RT-PCR in the first round (using the HTBI primer set) targeted the TCR CDR3. TCRdb reprocessed the multiplex PCR reads with MiXCR, giving one entry per CDR3 protein. Counted here are roughly 170,000 distinct CDR3 sequences, 15% to 20% occurring once; the ten biggest clones make up about 29%. Sample: blood. Every receptor here comes from a woman between 50 and 59 years old with Graves' hyperthyroidism.

For the CDR3, the DNA is TGCGCCAGCAGCCGGGACAGGTCTGCCGGGGAGCTGTTTTTT. This gives the protein CASSRDRSAGELFF. The rearrangement links TRBV5-1 to TRBJ2-2; TRBD1 matches at 8 bases. The germline CDR1 and CDR2 sequences are SGHRS and YFSETQ. The ends lost 4 bases at V and 6 bases at J; junction bases unmatched: 5. This CDR3 region has 14 residues.

The CDR3 nucleotides are TGCGCCAGCAGCTTGGGACTGTCGGACCCTTACAATGAGCAGTTCTTC. Protein sequence: CASSLGLSDPYNEQFF. V and J are TRBV5-1 and TRBJ2-1; D ambiguous. Looked up from germline, CDR1 is SGHRS and CDR2 is YFSETQ. The CDR3 has 16 residues. V gave up 0 bases and J gave up 4 bases, with 14 bases separating them.

Comment on this clonotype: A much larger clone sits a single nucleotide away, making a read error possible. The chain uses TRBV11-2 and TRBJ2-3; 13 bases align to TRBD2. The CDR3 totals 17 residues. With V trimmed by 7 bases and J by 0 bases, 7 bases remained unmatched. Germline CDR1 and CDR2: SGHAT and FQNNGV. As DNA, the CDR3 is TGTGCCAGCAACAACTGGACTAGCGGGGGTAGCACAGATACGCAGTATTTT. Residues: CASNNWTSGGSTDTQYF.

This clonotype was detected ten times or more. The chain uses TRBV11-1 and TRBJ1-1, with 7 nucleotides matching TRBD1. With V trimmed by 5 bases and J by 7 bases, 4 bases remained unmatched. CDR3 length: 12 amino acids. Germline CDR1 reads SGHAT; CDR2 reads FQDESV (reference sequence). The CDR3 DNA is TGTGCCAGCAGCCACGACAGGGTTGAAGCTTTCTTT. It translates to CASSHDRVEAFF.

The V call is TRBV10-3, the J call TRBJ2-3, with D possibly matching TRBD1 (6 bases). V was shortened by 4 bases and J by 3 bases, with 8 bases between the two germline ends. The CDR3 totals 13 residues. Germline V gene data show CDR1 as ENHRY and CDR2 as SYGVKD. CDR3 residues: CAISGGQTDTQYF. CDR3 DNA sequence: TGTGCCATCAGTGGCGGACAGACAGATACGCAGTATTTT.

This clonotype was detected ten times or more. The chain is built from TRBV27 and TRBJ1-2, with D tentatively TRBD1 (6 bases). This CDR3 spans 14 amino acids. Per germline, CDR1 MNHEY and CDR2 SMNVEV (reference sequence). V lost 2 bases and J 4 bases, leaving 11 bases between the germline ends. The CDR3 sequence: CASSLTGGGYGYTF. CDR3 DNA sequence: TGTGCCAGCAGTTTAACCGGGGGCGGCTATGGCTACACCTTC.

This clonotype was found many times. The rearrangement links TRBV12-3 or TRBV12-4 to TRBJ1-6, with no clear D. Trimming shortened V by 3 bases and J by 9 bases, and 18 bases separated the two germline ends. CDR3 length: 16 amino acids. The CDR3 nucleotides read TGTGCCAGCAGTTTCCGGCGGAAGGGTCGAAGTTCACCCCTCCACTTT. This encodes CASSFRRKGRSSPLHF.

This clonotype was observed many times. V and J are TRBV3-1 and TRBJ1-1; D ambiguous. The V gene lost 1 base and the J gene lost 1 base, with 7 bases spanning the gap. CDR1 and CDR2 (germline): LGHDT, YNNKEL (reference sequence). This CDR3 comprises 14 residues. The CDR3 nucleotides are TGTGCCAGCAGCCAAGGACTGAGGAACACTGAAGCTTTCTTT. Residues: CASSQGLRNTEAFF.

The chain links TRBV20-1 to TRBJ2-7; D remains unclear. From germline, CDR1 is DFQATT and CDR2 SNEGSKA (reference sequence). V lost 1 base, J lost 0 bases, and 7 bases lay in between. CDR3 length: 13 amino acids. Here the CDR3 reads CSARVQSSYEQYF. CDR3 nucleotides: TGCAGTGCTAGAGTCCAAAGCTCCTACGAGCAGTACTTC.

This clonotype was picked up many times. The chain links TRBV14 to TRBJ1-1, with TRBD1 identical over 7 bases. This CDR3 contains 14 residues. J gave up 5 bases and V 4 bases, and 7 bases lay outside the gene matches. The germline gives CDR1 SGHDN, CDR2 FVKESK. CDR3 sequence (DNA): TGTGCCAGCAGCCTACAGGGGCGGAGGACTGAAGCTTTCTTT. Protein: CASSLQGRRTEAFF.

In this sample, this clonotype turned up many times. V is TRBV19 and J is TRBJ2-1; D gene uncertain. This CDR3 region has 14 residues. Per germline, CDR1 LNHDA and CDR2 SQIVND (reference sequence). Trimming cost V 3 bases and J 6 bases, with 12 bases left between them. The CDR3 is CASSIPVGFNEQFF. The CDR3 DNA follows: TGTGCCAGTAGTATTCCCGTGGGCTTCAATGAGCAGTTCTTC.

For this clonotype: This sequence may be a read error, since a much larger clone differs from it by one base. The chain carries TRBV7-9 and TRBJ1-1; no clear D. The CDR3 runs to 16 residues. Germline V gene sequence: CDR1 SEHNR, CDR2 FQNEAQ (reference sequence). The CDR3 protein is CASSPAFEHKNAEAFF. For the CDR3, the DNA is TGTGCCAGCAGCCCCGCGTTTGAGCATAAGAACGCTGAAGCTTTCTTT.

This clonotype was picked up a small number of times. The chain recombines TRBV5-6 with TRBJ2-3; maybe TRBD2 (5 bases). CDR3 length: 14 residues. The ends were cut back, 4 bases at V and 5 bases at J, with 14 bases in the middle. Germline CDR1 SGHDT, CDR2 YYEEEE. The CDR3: CASSHWGAEDTQYF. The CDR3, as DNA: TGTGCCAGCAGCCACTGGGGAGCGGAAGATACGCAGTATTTT.

There are many counts of this clonotype. This chain connects TRBV7-3 to TRBJ2-5; TRBD2 matches at 7 bases. CDR1 is SGHTA, CDR2 FQGTGA, per germline. Trimming cost V 5 bases and J 5 bases; bases outside gene matches: 11. This CDR3 comprises 15 residues. Written as DNA, the CDR3 is TGTGCCAGCAGCCAAGTGAGGGCGGGGGTGGAGACCCAGTACTTC. Translating gives CASSQVRAGVETQYF.

The DNA for the CDR3 is TGTGCCAGCAGCCAAGATGACGGGGCGAACACCGGGGAGCTGTTTTTT. Translated, it gives CASSQDDGANTGELFF. The chain couples TRBV3-1 to TRBJ2-2; D may be TRBD2 (5 bases). This CDR3 spans 16 amino acids. Trimming stripped 0 bases from V and 0 bases from J, with 8 bases between. Germline assignment: CDR1 LGHDT and CDR2 YNNKEL (reference sequence). The variable domain in full, with the rest retrieved from reference TRBV3-1 and TRBJ2-2, is DTAVSQTPKYLVTQMGNDKSIKCEQNLGHDTMYWYKQDSKKFLKIMFSYNNKELIINETVPNRFSPKSPDKAHLNLHINSLELGDSAVYFCASSQDDGANTGELFFGEGSRLTVL.

This clonotype was observed at least ten times. The chain has TRBV12-3 or TRBV12-4 and TRBJ1-1; 7 bases agree with TRBD1. V was pared by 8 bases and J by 0 bases, with 6 bases of the junction left unmatched. The CDR3 extends over 14 amino acids. The DNA for the CDR3 is TGTGCCAGCGCCCACAGGGGCTTGAACACTGAAGCTTTCTTT. Translated: CASAHRGLNTEAFF.

This clonotype was observed a few times. The chain recombines TRBV10-3 with TRBJ2-3, with 11 bases that match TRBD2. The CDR3 runs 14 residues. The trim removed 8 bases at V and 4 bases at J, leaving 5 bases unmatched. Germline CDR1 reads ENHRY; CDR2 reads SYGVKD. The DNA for the CDR3 is TGTGCCATCGGACATAGCGGGGGGGCAGATACGCAGTATTTT. Translation: CAIGHSGGADTQYF.

Ten or more counts support this clonotype. The chain employs TRBV2 and TRBJ1-2; D unclear. The ends were cut back, 6 bases at V and 3 bases at J, with 11 bases in the middle. In germline, CDR1 is SNHLY, CDR2 FYNNEI. The length of the CDR3 is 13 residues. CDR3 DNA: TGTGCCAGCAGGTCGGACGGTGACTATGGCTACACCTTC. This encodes CASRSDGDYGYTF.

This clonotype was seen repeatedly, ten times or more. The chain recombines TRBV7-9 with TRBJ1-3; unclear D gene. Trimming took off 8 bases at V and 0 bases at J, with 5 bases between the two ends. Germline V gene sequence: CDR1 SEHNR, CDR2 FQNEAQ (reference sequence). This CDR3 spans 12 amino acids. CDR3 protein: CASGNSGNTIYF. The CDR3 nucleotides read TGTGCCAGCGGTAACTCTGGAAACACCATATATTTT.

Ten or more counts support this clonotype. This chain joins TRBV19 and TRBJ1-2; a weak D match, TRBD1 (6 bases). Between the trimmed V and J ends, which lost 9 bases and 6 bases, there was a span of 14 bases. The germline V gene has CDR1 LNHDA and CDR2 SQIVND (reference sequence). The CDR3 has 12 residues. The CDR3 reads CASVQGAHGYTF. In DNA, the CDR3 is TGTGCCAGCGTACAGGGAGCCCATGGCTACACCTTC.

This clonotype has ten or more counts. The V call is TRBV5-1, the J call TRBJ1-1, with D hard to call. CDR1 is SGHRS and CDR2 is YFSETQ in the germline V gene. V was cut by 4 bases and J by 1 base, with 8 bases left in between. CDR3 length: 13 residues. The CDR3 region is CASSVRGNTEAFF. CDR3 DNA sequence: TGCGCCAGCAGCGTGCGGGGGAACACTGAAGCTTTCTTT.

This clonotype was detected ten times or more. The chain carries TRBV15 and TRBJ1-4; D unresolved. The CDR3 is made up of 16 amino acids. With 6 bases removed from V and 0 bases from J, the gap between germline ends came to 14 bases. Germline V gene sequence: CDR1 LNHNV, CDR2 YYDKDF (reference sequence). The CDR3 DNA reads TGTGCCACCAGTAGACCGCGCCTGGCAACTAATGAAAAACTGTTTTTT. Residues: CATSRPRLATNEKLFF.

The J gene is TRBJ2-3, the V gene TRBV5-4, with D unresolved. The CDR3 extends over 13 amino acids. V was shortened by 4 bases and J by 5 bases, with 11 bases between the two germline ends. CDR1 and CDR2 from the germline V gene are SGHNT and YYREEE (reference sequence). For the CDR3, the DNA is TGTGCCAGCAGCCCTTTTAGAGGAGATACGCAGTATTTT. Protein: CASSPFRGDTQYF.

Concerning this clonotype itself: This could be a read error, since a much larger clone is one nucleotide away. This chain connects TRBV3-1 to TRBJ2-5; D perhaps matches TRBD2 (5 bases). The germline CDR1 and CDR2 sequences are LGHDT and YNNKEL (reference sequence). The CDR3 loop spans 15 amino acids. CDR3 sequence: CASSQVSGLEETQHF. The CDR3 DNA follows: TGTGCCAGCAGCCAAGTATCCGGACTGGAGGAGACCCAGCACTTC.

This clonotype has ten or more counts. This rearrangement joins TRBV28 to TRBJ1-1, with 7 bases fitting TRBD1. V dropped 4 bases and J dropped 4; count of bases not matched to a gene: 6. CDR3 length equals 14 residues. CDR1 MDHEN and CDR2 SYDVKM come from the germline V gene. The CDR3 region has the DNA TGTGCCAGCAGTTACAGGGGTGTGGTCACTGAAGCTTTCTTT. This translates into CASSYRGVVTEAFF.

Many counts were recorded for this clonotype. The CDR3 nucleotides read TGTGCCAGCAGCGGACACCCCACAGATACGCAGTATTTT. The encoded protein is CASSGHPTDTQYF. V is TRBV11-2 and J is TRBJ2-3, with D maybe TRBD1 (5 bases). V lost 5 bases and J lost 2, with 8 bases in between. CDR1 and CDR2 from the germline V gene are SGHAT and FQNNGV. The CDR3 totals 13 residues.

Many counts were recorded for this clonotype. The chain uses TRBV28 and TRBJ2-1; perhaps TRBD1 as D (6 bases). The germline V gene has CDR1 MDHEN and CDR2 SYDVKM. The CDR3 loop spans 15 amino acids. Trimming took 6 bases from V and 3 from J, leaving 15 bases between them. In DNA, the CDR3 is TGTGCCAGCAGGACTCGTGGGGGCGGCTACAATGAGCAGTTCTTC. Its translation: CASRTRGGGYNEQFF.

At least ten counts were recorded for this clonotype. The chain joins TRBV11-2 to TRBJ2-7; the D gene is possibly TRBD2 (7 bases). Looked up from germline, CDR1 is SGHAT and CDR2 is FQNNGV. Trimming stripped 3 bases from V and 4 bases from J, with 16 bases between. The CDR3 loop spans 15 amino acids. The CDR3, as DNA: TGTGCCAGCAGCTTCGGTACGGGGGGCTTATACGAGCAGTACTTC. Translated: CASSFGTGGLYEQYF.